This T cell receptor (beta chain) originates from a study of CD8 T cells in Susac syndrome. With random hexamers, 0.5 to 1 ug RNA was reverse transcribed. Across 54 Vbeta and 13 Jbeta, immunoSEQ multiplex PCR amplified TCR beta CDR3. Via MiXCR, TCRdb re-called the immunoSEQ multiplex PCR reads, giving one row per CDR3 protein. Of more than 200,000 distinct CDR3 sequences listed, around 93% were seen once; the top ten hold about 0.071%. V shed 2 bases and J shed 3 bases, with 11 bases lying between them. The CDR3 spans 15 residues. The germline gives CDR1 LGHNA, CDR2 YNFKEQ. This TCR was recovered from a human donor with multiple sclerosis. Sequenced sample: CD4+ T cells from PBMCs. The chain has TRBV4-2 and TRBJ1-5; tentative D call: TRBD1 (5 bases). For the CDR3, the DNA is TGTGCCAGCAGCCAACCGGACATACCCAATCAGCCCCAGCATTTT. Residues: CASSQPDIPNQPQHF.